The 10 T cell receptor beta chains below come from one sample, sequenced in a study of blood T cell repertoires in COVID-19. Sequencing was performed with immunoSEQ multiplex PCR; in TCRdb, only in-frame clones are kept and a portion is missing. The data hold nearly 200,000 clones, with just under 85% observed a single time. Sequenced: peripheral blood. All receptors come from a human donor with acute or convalescent COVID-19. The donor label of this sample is uncertain.

The rearrangement links TRBV24-1 to TRBJ2-5; D possibly corresponds to TRBD2 (6 bases). V shed 6 bases and J shed 1 base, with 17 bases lying between them. Germline values: CDR1 KGHDR, CDR2 SFDVKD. The CDR3 extends over 16 amino acids. The CDR3 bases are TGTGCCACCAGTCCCGGGACTGGCGGAAGCCAAGAGACCCAGTACTTC. Translated, it gives CATSPGTGGSQETQYF.

This chain uses TRBV2 with TRBJ2-1, with D possibly TRBD2 on 6 matching bases. The CDR3 runs 16 residues. Germline CDR1 SNHLY, CDR2 FYNNEI. V lost 5 bases and J lost 5, with 19 bases in between. The CDR3 here is CASSPIGGTSHNEQFF. As DNA, the CDR3 is TGTGCCAGCAGTCCCATCGGCGGGACGTCCCACAATGAGCAGTTCTTC. Filled out from reference TRBV2 and TRBJ2-1, the complete variable domain reads EPEVTQTPSHQVTQMGQEVILRCVPISNHLYFYWYRQILGQKVEFLVSFYNNEISEKSEIFDDQFSVERPDGSNFTLKIRSTKLEDSAMYFCASSPIGGTSHNEQFFGPGTRLTVL.

There are a few counts of this clone. Here the CDR3 reads CASSLAGLAGRTDTQYF. The CDR3 coding sequence is TGTGCCAGCAGCTTGGCCGGGCTAGCGGGCCGCACAGATACGCAGTATTTT. The chain uses TRBV5-4 and TRBJ2-3; 8 nucleotides line up with TRBD2. Looked up from germline, CDR1 is SGHNT and CDR2 is YYREEE (reference sequence). Trimming took 0 bases from V and 1 from J; bases not matched to a gene: 7. The CDR3 runs to 17 residues.

The chain couples TRBV5-5 to TRBJ1-2; 9 nucleotides match TRBD1. Trimming took 0 bases from V and 7 from J; bases not matched to a gene: 4. The CDR3 runs to 14 residues. Per the germline V gene, CDR1 is SGHKS and CDR2 is YYEKEE (reference sequence). CDR3 DNA sequence: TGTGCCAGCAGCTTGGATGGGACAGGGTCTGGCTACACCTTC. It codes for CASSLDGTGSGYTF.

This clone was picked up a small number of times. The genes are TRBV6-1 and TRBJ1-2; D remains unclear. CDR3 length equals 13 residues. Trimming stripped 2 bases from V and 8 bases from J, with 12 bases between. Germline V gene sequence: CDR1 MNHNS, CDR2 SASEGT. In DNA, the CDR3 is TGTGCCAGCAGTGAAACCGCGCGGCGAGGCTACACCTTC. Translation gives CASSETARRGYTF.

This CDR3 reads CAIREGAGGTEAFF. In DNA, the CDR3 is TGTGCCATCAGAGAGGGGGCAGGTGGCACTGAAGCTTTCTTT. The chain recombines TRBV10-3 with TRBJ1-1; 7 bases fit TRBD1. CDR3 size: 14 residues. V gave up 6 bases and J gave up 4 bases; unmatched junction bases: 8. The germline gives CDR1 ENHRY, CDR2 SYGVKD.

The chain employs TRBV11-3 and TRBJ2-1; 8 bases fit TRBD2. This CDR3 is built from 16 residues. The germline gives CDR1 SGHNT, CDR2 YENEEA. Trimming cost V 5 bases and J 5 bases; bases outside gene matches: 11. CDR3 region: CASSQTQRGTNNEQFF. The CDR3 coding sequence is TGTGCCAGCAGCCAAACCCAGCGGGGGACCAACAATGAGCAGTTCTTC.

The V call is TRBV27, the J call TRBJ2-2; 9 bases agree with TRBD2. Germline assignment: CDR1 MNHEY and CDR2 SMNVEV (reference sequence). V gave up 7 bases and J gave up 9 bases; unmatched junction bases: 21. The CDR3 spans 18 residues. The CDR3 region has the DNA TGTGCCAGCACCCAGGGGGTAGCGGGGGACCATAGAACCTGGGAGCTGTTTTTT. Translated, it gives CASTQGVAGDHRTWELFF.

The V call is TRBV6-2 or TRBV6-3, the J call TRBJ1-1; perhaps TRBD1 as D (6 bases). Germline CDR1 is MNHEY and CDR2 is SVGEGT. The CDR3 sequence is 14 residues long. Deletions cut 5 bases from V and 1 base from J, with 11 bases between. In DNA form, the CDR3 reads TGTGCCAGCAGTGCCATGACAGGGAACACTGAAGCTTTCTTT. It codes for CASSAMTGNTEAFF.

V and J are TRBV28 and TRBJ1-5, with 7 bases aligning to TRBD1. The germline gives CDR1 MDHEN, CDR2 SYDVKM. The CDR3 extends over 16 amino acids. V was pared by 3 bases and J by 3 bases, with 8 bases of the junction left unmatched. The chain's CDR3 is CASSFSGRGINQPQHF. CDR3 nucleotide sequence: TGTGCCAGCAGTTTTTCGGGCAGGGGGATCAATCAGCCCCAGCATTTT.